The rows below give T cell receptor beta chains drawn from one sample of a study of a mutant IDH1 vaccine in newly diagnosed glioma. The assay was immunoSEQ multiplex PCR, and TCRdb's table has in-frame clones only and misses some. The table has tens of thousands of clones, around nine tenths seen once. Here the sequenced sample was PBMCs, taken from a glioma patient treated with radiotherapy, temozolomide or both. The receptor source for this set is a man between 18 and 29 years old with glioma. Both conserved end residues are part of each CDR3. The D gene is left open where the match is weak. The listing skips clone size in some rows; elsewhere it reads once, few, many or a size class.

D	size	V	length	J	CDR3	DNA
-	-	TRBV18	14	TRBJ2-5	CASSPGAGQETQYF	TGTGCCAGCTCACCCGGGGCCGGCCAAGAGACCCAGTACTTC
-	-	TRBV5-4	15	TRBJ1-2	CASSLEQGRNYGYTF	TGTGCCAGCAGCTTGGAGCAGGGAAGGAATTATGGCTACACCTTC
TRBD1	-	TRBV7-2	13	TRBJ2-7	CASSWGTVYEQYF	TGTGCCAGCAGCTGGGGGACAGTCTACGAGCAGTACTTC
-	-	TRBV19	15	TRBJ1-4	CASSRPGRTNEKLFF	TGTGCCAGTTCACGCCCGGGCCGGACTAATGAAAAACTGTTTTTT
-	-	TRBV27	15	TRBJ2-7	CASSFALTDSYEQYF	TGTGCCAGCAGTTTCGCCTTAACAGACTCCTACGAGCAGTACTTC
TRBD1	-	TRBV7-2	15	TRBJ2-7	CASSSRGQGTYEQYF	TGTGCCAGCAGCTCACGGGGACAGGGTACCTACGAGCAGTACTTC
-	-	TRBV19	16	TRBJ1-1	CASSIGAGRTNTEAFF	TGTGCCAGTAGTATCGGGGCAGGTCGAACGAACACTGAAGCTTTCTTT
TRBD2	once	TRBV19	15	TRBJ2-7	CASSPVSGGLYEQYF	TGTGCCAGTAGTCCCGTGTCGGGGGGACTCTACGAGCAGTACTTC
TRBD1	-	TRBV10-3	15	TRBJ1-5	CAISQDRTSNQPQHF	TGTGCCATCAGCCAGGACAGGACCAGCAATCAGCCCCAGCATTTT
TRBD1	-	TRBV18	14	TRBJ1-1	CASSPATGWVEAFF	TGTGCCAGCTCACCCGCGACAGGGTGGGTTGAAGCTTTCTTT
TRBD1	-	TRBV27	15	TRBJ1-2	CASTPRGQGGHGYTF	TGTGCCAGCACCCCAAGGGGGCAGGGAGGACATGGCTACACCTTC
TRBD2	-	TRBV7-2	15	TRBJ2-7	CASSLVASGNYEQYF	TGTGCCAGCAGCTTAGTCGCTAGCGGAAACTACGAGCAGTACTTC
TRBD2	-	TRBV30	14	TRBJ2-1	CAWAPSGGWIEQFF	TGTGCCTGGGCCCCTAGCGGGGGATGGATTGAGCAGTTCTTC
TRBD1	-	TRBV5-6	15	TRBJ1-2	CASSLVTGTNYGYTF	TGTGCCAGCAGCTTGGTGACAGGGACTAACTATGGCTACACCTTC
-	-	TRBV20-1	11	TRBJ2-3	CSAAIGDTQYF	TGCAGTGCCGCGATAGGAGATACGCAGTATTTT
-	-	TRBV7-2	14	TRBJ2-2	CASSFLGVTGELFF	TGTGCCAGCAGCTTCTTAGGGGTCACCGGGGAGCTGTTTTTT
-	-	TRBV11-3	14	TRBJ1-1	CASSQEGENTEAFF	TGTGCCAGCAGCCAGGAGGGCGAGAACACTGAAGCTTTCTTT
TRBD2	-	TRBV6-5	15	TRBJ2-1	CASSYSSGTNNEQFF	TGTGCCAGCAGTTACTCTAGCGGGACCAACAATGAGCAGTTCTTC
TRBD1	once	TRBV19	15	TRBJ1-5	CASSTDRGLGQPQHF	TGTGCCAGTAGTACGGACAGGGGGCTGGGTCAGCCCCAGCATTTT
-	-	TRBV7-2	16	TRBJ1-3	CASSLAHKSSGNTIYF	TGTGCCAGCAGCTTAGCGCACAAGAGCTCTGGAAACACCATATATTTT
-	-	TRBV7-9	13	TRBJ1-5	CASSFTSNQPQHF	TGTGCCAGCAGCTTCACTAGCAATCAGCCCCAGCATTTT
-	-	TRBV7-6	12	TRBJ2-2	CASSLGRRELFF	TGTGCCAGCAGCTTAGGACGCCGGGAGCTGTTTTTT
TRBD1	-	TRBV30	16	TRBJ2-7	CAWSVRVGQGFHEQYF	TGTGCCTGGAGTGTACGGGTAGGACAGGGGTTCCACGAGCAGTACTTC
TRBD2	-	TRBV30	16	TRBJ2-3	CAWSTGTSGSGVTQYF	TGTGCCTGGAGTACCGGGACTAGCGGGAGCGGGGTTACGCAGTATTTT
-	-	TRBV2	14	TRBJ1-5	CASSVRGPSEPQHF	TGTGCCAGCAGTGTAAGGGGCCCCTCAGAGCCCCAGCATTTT
-	-	TRBV2	14	TRBJ2-1	CASSEEGTWDEQFF	TGTGCCAGCAGTGAAGAAGGGACTTGGGATGAGCAGTTCTTC